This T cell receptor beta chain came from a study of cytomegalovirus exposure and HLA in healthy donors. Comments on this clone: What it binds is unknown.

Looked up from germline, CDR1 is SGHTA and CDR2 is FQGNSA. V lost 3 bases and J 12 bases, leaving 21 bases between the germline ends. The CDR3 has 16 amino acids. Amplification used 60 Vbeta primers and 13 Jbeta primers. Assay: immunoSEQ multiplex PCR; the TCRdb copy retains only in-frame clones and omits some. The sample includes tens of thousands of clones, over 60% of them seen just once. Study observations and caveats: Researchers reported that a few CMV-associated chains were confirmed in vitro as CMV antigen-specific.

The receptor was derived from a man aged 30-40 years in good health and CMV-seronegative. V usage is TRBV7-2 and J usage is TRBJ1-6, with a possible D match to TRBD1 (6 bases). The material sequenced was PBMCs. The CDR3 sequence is CASSFGPQGMGLPLHF. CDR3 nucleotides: TGTGCCAGCAGCTTCGGACCACAGGGAATGGGGTTACCCCTCCACTTT.